This T cell receptor (beta chain) was captured in a study of technical replicates of blood from several donors. Clones were read by immunoSEQ multiplex PCR, and TCRdb kept only the in-frame ones, dropping some. Counted here are roughly 50,000 clones, roughly 96% occurring once; the ten biggest clones make up 3% to 3.5%. Germline CDR1 reads MNHNS; CDR2 reads SASEGT. The junction had 8 bases not matched to a gene; V was cut back by 6 bases and J by 5 bases. The length of the CDR3 is 15 residues. The sample taken for sequencing was PBMCs. The TCR sequence derives from a human donor in good health. Some clones in this sample may be carry-over from other donors' samples. V is TRBV6-1 and J is TRBJ2-7, with 12 bases lining up with TRBD2. The CDR3 reads CASSSTSGSVDEQYF. CDR3 in DNA: TGTGCCAGCAGCTCGACTAGCGGGAGTGTCGACGAGCAGTACTTC.